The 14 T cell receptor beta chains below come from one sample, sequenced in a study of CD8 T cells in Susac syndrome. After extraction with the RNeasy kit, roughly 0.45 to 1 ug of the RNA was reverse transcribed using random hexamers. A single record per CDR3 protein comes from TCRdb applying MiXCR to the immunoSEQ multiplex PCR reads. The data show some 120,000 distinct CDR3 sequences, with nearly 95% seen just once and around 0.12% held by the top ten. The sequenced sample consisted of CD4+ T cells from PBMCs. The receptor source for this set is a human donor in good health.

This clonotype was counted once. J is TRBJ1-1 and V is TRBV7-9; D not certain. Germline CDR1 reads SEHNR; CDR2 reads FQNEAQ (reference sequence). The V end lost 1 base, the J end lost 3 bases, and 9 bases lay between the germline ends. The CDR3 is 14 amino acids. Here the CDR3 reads CASSLGVGYTEAFF. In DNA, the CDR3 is TGTGCCAGCAGCTTAGGTGTGGGTTACACTGAAGCTTTCTTT.

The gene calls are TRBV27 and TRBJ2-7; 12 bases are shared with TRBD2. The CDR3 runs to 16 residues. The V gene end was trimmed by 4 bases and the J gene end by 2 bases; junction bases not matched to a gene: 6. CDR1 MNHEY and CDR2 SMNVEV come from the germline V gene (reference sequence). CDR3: CASSSLTSGSPYEQYF. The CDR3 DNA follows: TGTGCCAGCAGTTCCCTGACTAGCGGGAGTCCCTACGAGCAGTACTTC.

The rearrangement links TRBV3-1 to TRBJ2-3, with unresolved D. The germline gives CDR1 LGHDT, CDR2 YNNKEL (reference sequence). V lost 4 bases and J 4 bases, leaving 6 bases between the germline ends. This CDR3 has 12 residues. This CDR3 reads CASSPRPDTQYF. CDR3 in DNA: TGTGCCAGCAGCCCCCGCCCAGATACGCAGTATTTT.

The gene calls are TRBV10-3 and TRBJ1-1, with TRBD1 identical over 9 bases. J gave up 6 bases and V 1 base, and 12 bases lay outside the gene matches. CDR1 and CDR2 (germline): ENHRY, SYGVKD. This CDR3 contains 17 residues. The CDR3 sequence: CAISEYHSTGGTAEAFF. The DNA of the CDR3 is TGTGCCATCAGTGAGTACCATTCGACAGGGGGAACGGCTGAAGCTTTCTTT.

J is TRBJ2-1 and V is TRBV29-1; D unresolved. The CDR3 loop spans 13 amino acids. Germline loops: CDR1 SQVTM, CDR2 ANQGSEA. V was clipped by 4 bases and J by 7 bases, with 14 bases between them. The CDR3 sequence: CSVGEGTPNEQFF. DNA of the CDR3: TGCAGCGTTGGTGAAGGTACCCCGAATGAGCAGTTCTTC.

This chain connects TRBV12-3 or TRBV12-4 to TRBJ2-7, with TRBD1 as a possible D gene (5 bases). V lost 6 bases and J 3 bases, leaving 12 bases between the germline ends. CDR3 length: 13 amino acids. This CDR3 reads CASSRQMNYEQYF. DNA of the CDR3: TGTGCCAGCAGCCGACAGATGAACTACGAGCAGTACTTC.

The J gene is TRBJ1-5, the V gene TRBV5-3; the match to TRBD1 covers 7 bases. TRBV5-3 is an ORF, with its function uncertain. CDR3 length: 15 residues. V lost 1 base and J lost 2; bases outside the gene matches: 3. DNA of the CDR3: TGTGCCAGAAGCTTGACAGGGGTGGGCAATCAGCCCCAGCATTTT. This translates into CARSLTGVGNQPQHF.

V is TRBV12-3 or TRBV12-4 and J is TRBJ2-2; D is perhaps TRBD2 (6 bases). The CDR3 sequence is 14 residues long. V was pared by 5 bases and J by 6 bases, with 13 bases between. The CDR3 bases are TGTGCCAGCAGTCTCACGGGCGGGGCCGGGGAGCTGTTTTTT. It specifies CASSLTGGAGELFF.

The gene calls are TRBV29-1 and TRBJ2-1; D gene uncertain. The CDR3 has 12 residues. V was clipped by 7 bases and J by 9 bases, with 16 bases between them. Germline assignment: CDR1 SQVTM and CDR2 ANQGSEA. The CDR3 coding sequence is TGCAGCGCCCTGAGGTGGCGTGGTGAGCAGTTCTTC. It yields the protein CSALRWRGEQFF.

CDR3 loop: CASSLGHLTNYGYTF. In DNA form, the CDR3 reads TGTGCCAGCAGTCTGGGACACCTAACTAACTATGGCTACACCTTC. This chain joins TRBV28 and TRBJ1-2, with D perhaps matching TRBD1 (6 bases). CDR1 is MDHEN, CDR2 SYDVKM, per germline. V was pared by 5 bases and J by 0 bases, with 13 bases between. The CDR3 sequence is 15 residues long.

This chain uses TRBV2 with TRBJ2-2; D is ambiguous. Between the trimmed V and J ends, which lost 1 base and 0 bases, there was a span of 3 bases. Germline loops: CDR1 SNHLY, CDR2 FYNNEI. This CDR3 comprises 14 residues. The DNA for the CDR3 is TGTGCCAGCAGTGAAGTCTCGAACACCGGGGAGCTGTTTTTT. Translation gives CASSEVSNTGELFF.

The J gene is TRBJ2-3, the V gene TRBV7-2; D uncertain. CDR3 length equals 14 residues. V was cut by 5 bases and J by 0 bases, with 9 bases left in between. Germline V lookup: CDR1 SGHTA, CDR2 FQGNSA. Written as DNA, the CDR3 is TGTGCCAGCAGCCCCCTACCAAGCACAGATACGCAGTATTTT. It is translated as CASSPLPSTDTQYF.

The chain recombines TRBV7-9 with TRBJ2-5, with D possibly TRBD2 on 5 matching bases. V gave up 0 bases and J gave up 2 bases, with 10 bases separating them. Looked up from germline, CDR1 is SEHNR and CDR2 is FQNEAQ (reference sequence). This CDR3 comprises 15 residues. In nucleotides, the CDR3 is TGTGCCAGCAGCTTAGCTGGCGGGTTACAAGAGACCCAGTACTTC. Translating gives CASSLAGGLQETQYF.

The CDR3 protein is CASSLAYATGELFF. The CDR3 DNA reads as TGTGCCAGCAGCTTAGCCTACGCGACCGGGGAGCTGTTTTTT. This chain connects TRBV7-2 to TRBJ2-2, with D uncertain. The CDR3 extends over 14 amino acids. The V end lost 0 bases, the J end lost 5 bases, and 7 bases lay between the germline ends. Germline V gives CDR1 SGHTA, CDR2 FQGNSA.